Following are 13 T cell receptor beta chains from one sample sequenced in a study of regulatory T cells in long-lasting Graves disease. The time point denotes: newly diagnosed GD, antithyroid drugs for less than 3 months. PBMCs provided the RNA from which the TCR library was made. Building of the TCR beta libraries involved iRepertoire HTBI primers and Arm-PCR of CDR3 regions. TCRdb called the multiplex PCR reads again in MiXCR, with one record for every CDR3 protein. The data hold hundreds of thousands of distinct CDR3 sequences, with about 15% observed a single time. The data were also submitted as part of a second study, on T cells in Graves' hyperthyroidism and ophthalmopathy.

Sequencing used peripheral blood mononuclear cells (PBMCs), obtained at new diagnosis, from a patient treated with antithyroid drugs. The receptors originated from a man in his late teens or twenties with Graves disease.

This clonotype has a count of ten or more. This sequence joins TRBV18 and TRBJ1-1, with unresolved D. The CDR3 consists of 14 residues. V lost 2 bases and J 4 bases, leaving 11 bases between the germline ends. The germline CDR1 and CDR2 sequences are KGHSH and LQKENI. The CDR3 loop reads CASSPGFYGTEAFF. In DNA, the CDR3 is TGTGCCAGCTCACCAGGGTTTTATGGCACTGAAGCTTTCTTT.

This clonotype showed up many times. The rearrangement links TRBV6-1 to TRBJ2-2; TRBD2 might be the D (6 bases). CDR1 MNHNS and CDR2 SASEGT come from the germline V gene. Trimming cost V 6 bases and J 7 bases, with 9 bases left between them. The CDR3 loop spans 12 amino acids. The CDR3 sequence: CASRLSGGELFF. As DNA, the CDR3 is TGTGCCAGCAGACTTAGCGGCGGGGAGCTGTTTTTT.

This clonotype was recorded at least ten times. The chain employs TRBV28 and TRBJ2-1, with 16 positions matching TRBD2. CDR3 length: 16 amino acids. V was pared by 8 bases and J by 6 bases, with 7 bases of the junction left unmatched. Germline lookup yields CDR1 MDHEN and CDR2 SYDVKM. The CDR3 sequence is CASGTSGRAPFNEQFF. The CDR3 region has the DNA TGTGCCAGCGGGACTAGCGGGAGGGCCCCTTTCAATGAGCAGTTCTTC.

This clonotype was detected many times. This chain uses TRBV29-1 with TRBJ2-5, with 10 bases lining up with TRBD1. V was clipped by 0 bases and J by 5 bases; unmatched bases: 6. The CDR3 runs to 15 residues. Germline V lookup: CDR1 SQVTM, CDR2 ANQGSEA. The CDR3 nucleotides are TGCAGCGTTGAAGATCAGGACAGGGGGTACGAGACCCAGTACTTC. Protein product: CSVEDQDRGYETQYF.

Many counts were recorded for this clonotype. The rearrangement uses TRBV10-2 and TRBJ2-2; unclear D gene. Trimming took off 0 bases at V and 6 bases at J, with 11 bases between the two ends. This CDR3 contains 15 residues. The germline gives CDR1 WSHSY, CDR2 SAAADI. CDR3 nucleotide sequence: TGCGCCAGCAGTGAGTCAAGGCCGGTCGCCGGGGAGCTGTTTTTT. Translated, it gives CASSESRPVAGELFF.

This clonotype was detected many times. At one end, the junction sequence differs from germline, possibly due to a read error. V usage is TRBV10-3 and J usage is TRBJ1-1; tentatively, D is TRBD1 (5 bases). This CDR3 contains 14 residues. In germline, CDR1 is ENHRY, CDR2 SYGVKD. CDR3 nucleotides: TGCGCCATCAGTGATCAAGGGGTTGGGACTGAAGCTTTCTTT. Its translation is CAISDQGVGTEAFF.

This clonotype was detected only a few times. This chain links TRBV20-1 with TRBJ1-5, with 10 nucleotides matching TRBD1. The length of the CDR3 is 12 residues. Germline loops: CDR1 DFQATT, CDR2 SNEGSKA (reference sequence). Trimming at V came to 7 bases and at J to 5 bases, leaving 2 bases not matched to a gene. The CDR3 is CSVGTGDQPQHF. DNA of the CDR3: TGCAGTGTTGGGACAGGGGATCAGCCCCAGCATTTT.

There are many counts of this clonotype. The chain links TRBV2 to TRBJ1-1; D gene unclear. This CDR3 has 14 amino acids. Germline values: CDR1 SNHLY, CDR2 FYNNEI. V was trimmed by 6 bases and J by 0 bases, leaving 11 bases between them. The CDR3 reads CASRTTRMNTEAFF. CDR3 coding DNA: TGTGCCAGCAGGACTACACGGATGAACACTGAAGCTTTCTTT.

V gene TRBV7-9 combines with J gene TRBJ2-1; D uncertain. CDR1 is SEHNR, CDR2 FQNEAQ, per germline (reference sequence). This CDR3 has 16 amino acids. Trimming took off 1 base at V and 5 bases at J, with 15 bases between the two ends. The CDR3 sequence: CASSLGPGRLDNEQFF. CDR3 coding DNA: TGTGCCAGCAGCTTAGGCCCGGGTCGGTTGGACAATGAGCAGTTCTTC.

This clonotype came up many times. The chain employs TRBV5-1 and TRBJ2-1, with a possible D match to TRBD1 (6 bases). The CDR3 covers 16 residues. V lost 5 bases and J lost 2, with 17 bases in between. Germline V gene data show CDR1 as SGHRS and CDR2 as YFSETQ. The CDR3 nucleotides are TGCGCCAGCAGGGACCCCCCCAGGGGACCCTACAATGAGCAGTTCTTC. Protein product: CASRDPPRGPYNEQFF.

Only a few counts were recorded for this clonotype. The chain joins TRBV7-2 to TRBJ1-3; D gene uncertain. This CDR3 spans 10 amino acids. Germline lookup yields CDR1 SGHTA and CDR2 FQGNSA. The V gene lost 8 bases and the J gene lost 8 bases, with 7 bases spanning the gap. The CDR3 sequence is CASDRDTIYF. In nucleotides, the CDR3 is TGTGCCAGCGACCGGGACACCATATATTTT.

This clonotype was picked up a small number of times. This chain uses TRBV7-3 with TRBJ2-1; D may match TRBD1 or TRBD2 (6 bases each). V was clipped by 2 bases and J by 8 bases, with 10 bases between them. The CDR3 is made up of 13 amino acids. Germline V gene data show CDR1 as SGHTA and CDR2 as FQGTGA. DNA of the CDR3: TGTGCCAGCAGCTTATTGGGGGGCGATGAGCAGTTCTTC. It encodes CASSLLGGDEQFF.

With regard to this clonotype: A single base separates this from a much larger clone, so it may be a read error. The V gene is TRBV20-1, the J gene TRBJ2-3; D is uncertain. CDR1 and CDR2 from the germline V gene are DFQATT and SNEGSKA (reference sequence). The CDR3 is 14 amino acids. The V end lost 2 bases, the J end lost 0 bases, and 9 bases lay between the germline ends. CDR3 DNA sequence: TGCAGTGCTAGATTCCCCGAGAGCACAGATACGCAGTATTTT. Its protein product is CSARFPESTDTQYF.